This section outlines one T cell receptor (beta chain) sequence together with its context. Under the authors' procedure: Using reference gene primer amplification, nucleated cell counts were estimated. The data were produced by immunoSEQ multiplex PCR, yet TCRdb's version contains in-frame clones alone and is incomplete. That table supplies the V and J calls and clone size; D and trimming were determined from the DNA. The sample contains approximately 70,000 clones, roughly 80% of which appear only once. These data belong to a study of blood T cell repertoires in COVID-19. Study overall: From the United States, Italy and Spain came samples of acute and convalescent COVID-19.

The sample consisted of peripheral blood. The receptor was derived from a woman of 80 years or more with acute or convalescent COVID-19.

CDR3 sequence (DNA): TGTGCCAGCAGCGTAGTGGAGCGGGTAGCGGGGAGGCCAGATACGCAGTATTTT. Translated: CASSVVERVAGRPDTQYF. The chain links TRBV9 to TRBJ2-3; 8 bases match TRBD2. Germline CDR1 is SGDLS and CDR2 is YYNGEE. Trimming removed 0 bases from V and 4 bases from J; junction bases left unmatched: 13. This CDR3 is built from 18 residues.